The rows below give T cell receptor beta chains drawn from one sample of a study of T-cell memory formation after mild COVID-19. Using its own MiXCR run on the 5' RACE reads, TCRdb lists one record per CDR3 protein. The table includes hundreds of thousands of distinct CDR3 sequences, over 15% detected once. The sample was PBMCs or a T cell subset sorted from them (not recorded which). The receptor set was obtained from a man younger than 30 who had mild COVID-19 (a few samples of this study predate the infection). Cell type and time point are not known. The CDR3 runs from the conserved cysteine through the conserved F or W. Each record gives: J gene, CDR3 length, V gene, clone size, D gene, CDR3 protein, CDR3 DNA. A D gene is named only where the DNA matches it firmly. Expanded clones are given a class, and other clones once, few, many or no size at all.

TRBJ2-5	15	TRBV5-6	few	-	CASSLPNVMQETQYF	TGTGCCAGCAGCCTCCCAAACGTAATGCAAGAGACCCAGTACTTC
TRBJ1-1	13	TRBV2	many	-	CASSEELNTEAFF	TGTGCCAGCAGTGAGGAATTGAACACTGAAGCTTTCTTT
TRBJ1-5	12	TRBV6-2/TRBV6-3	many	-	CASASSYQPQHF	TGTGCCAGCGCTTCCTCCTATCAGCCCCAGCATTTT
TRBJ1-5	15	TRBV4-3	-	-	CASSQDRGVNQPQHF	TGCGCCAGCAGCCAAGACCGAGGGGTTAATCAGCCCCAGCATTTT
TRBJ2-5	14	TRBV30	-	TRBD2	CAWSRLAGGWTQYF	TGTGCCTGGAGTAGACTAGCGGGGGGGTGGACCCAGTACTTC
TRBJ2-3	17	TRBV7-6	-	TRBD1	CASSLGPVTGRAYTQYF	TGTGCCAGCAGCTTAGGTCCCGTGACAGGGCGCGCATATACGCAGTATTTT
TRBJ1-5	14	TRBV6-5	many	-	CASSRAVGNQPQHF	TGTGCCAGCAGCCGAGCGGTGGGCAATCAGCCCCAGCATTTT
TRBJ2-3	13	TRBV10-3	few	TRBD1	CATDRGDTDTQYF	TGTGCCACCGACAGGGGAGACACAGATACGCAGTATTTT
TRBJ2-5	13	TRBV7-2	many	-	CASSPGGEETQYF	TGTGCCAGCAGTCCTGGCGGTGAAGAGACCCAGTACTTC
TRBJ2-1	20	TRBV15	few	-	CATRIERPFSGSNRYNEQFF	TGTGCCACCAGAATTGAACGCCCTTTCTCCGGGAGCAATCGATACAATGAGCAGTTCTTC
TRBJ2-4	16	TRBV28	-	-	CASSWVGAGRENIQYF	TGTGCCAGCAGTTGGGTGGGGGCAGGGAGGGAAAACATTCAGTACTTC
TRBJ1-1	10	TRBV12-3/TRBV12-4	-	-	CASGRTEAFF	TGTGCCAGCGGTCGCACTGAAGCTTTCTTT
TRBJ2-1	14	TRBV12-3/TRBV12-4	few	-	CASSFGNPYNEQFF	TGTGCCAGCAGTTTCGGTAATCCCTACAATGAGCAGTTCTTC
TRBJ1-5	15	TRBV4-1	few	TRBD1	CASSQTRTGNQPQHF	TGCGCCAGCAGCCAAACTAGGACAGGGAATCAGCCCCAGCATTTT
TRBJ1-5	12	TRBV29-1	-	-	CSVRTDNQPQHF	TGCAGCGTTAGGACAGACAATCAGCCCCAGCATTTT
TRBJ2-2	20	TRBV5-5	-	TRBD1	CASSSSGTGIKSPNTGELFF	TGTGCCAGCAGCTCATCCGGGACAGGTATTAAGAGTCCGAACACCGGGGAGCTGTTTTTT
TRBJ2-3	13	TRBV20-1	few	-	CSALLPSTDTQYF	TGCAGTGCTCTATTACCTAGCACAGATACGCAGTATTTT
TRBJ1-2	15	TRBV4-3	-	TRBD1	CASSQANRGGYGYTF	TGCGCCAGCAGCCAAGCAAACAGGGGCGGCTATGGCTACACCTTC
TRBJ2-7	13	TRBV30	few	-	CAWSIQRPYEQYF	TGTGCCTGGAGTATACAGCGCCCCTACGAGCAGTACTTC
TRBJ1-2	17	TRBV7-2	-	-	CASSLESVWQGDYGYTF	TGTGCCAGCAGCTTAGAGAGCGTGTGGCAGGGCGACTATGGCTACACCTTC
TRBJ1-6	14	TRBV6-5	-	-	CASSYETVNSPLHF	TGTGCCAGCAGTTACGAGACAGTAAATTCACCCCTCCACTTT
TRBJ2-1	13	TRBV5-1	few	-	CASSSALRNEQFF	TGCGCCAGCAGCTCAGCGCTGAGGAACGAGCAGTTCTTC
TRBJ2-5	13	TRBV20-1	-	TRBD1	CSAPTGAQETQYF	TGCAGTGCTCCAACAGGGGCCCAAGAGACCCAGTACTTC
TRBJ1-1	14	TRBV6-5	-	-	CASSARALWTEAFF	TGTGCCAGCAGTGCACGAGCATTATGGACTGAAGCTTTCTTT
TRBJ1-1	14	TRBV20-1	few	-	CSEKGWQGYTEAFF	TGCAGTGAGAAGGGTTGGCAGGGGTACACTGAAGCTTTCTTT
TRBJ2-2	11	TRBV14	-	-	CASSQAGELFF	TGTGCCAGCAGCCAAGCCGGGGAGCTGTTTTTT
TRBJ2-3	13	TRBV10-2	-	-	CASSDQAQDTQYF	TGCGCCAGCAGTGATCAGGCACAAGATACGCAGTATTTT
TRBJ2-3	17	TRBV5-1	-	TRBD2	CASSTSGGSASTDTQYF	TGCGCCAGCAGCACTAGCGGGGGTTCAGCTAGCACAGATACGCAGTATTTT
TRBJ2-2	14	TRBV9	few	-	CASSVLGGTGELFF	TGTGCCAGCAGCGTATTAGGAGGGACCGGGGAGCTGTTTTTT
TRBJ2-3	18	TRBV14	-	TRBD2	CASSQAGTSGGFTDTQYF	TGTGCCAGCAGCCAAGCGGGAACTAGCGGGGGATTCACAGATACGCAGTATTTT
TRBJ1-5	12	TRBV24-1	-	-	CATQQRNQPQHF	TGTGCCACCCAACAGCGGAATCAGCCCCAGCATTTT
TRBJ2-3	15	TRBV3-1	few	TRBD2	CASSQGAGETDTQYF	TGTGCCAGCAGCCAAGGGGCGGGGGAAACAGATACGCAGTATTTT
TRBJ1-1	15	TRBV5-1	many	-	CASSLGGAPNTEAFF	TGCGCCAGCAGCTTGGGAGGGGCACCGAACACTGAAGCTTTCTTT
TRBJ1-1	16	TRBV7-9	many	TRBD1	CASSLSQTGPNTEAFF	TGTGCCAGCAGCTTATCCCAGACAGGGCCGAACACTGAAGCTTTCTTT
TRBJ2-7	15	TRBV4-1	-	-	CASSRTDFSSYEQYF	TGCGCCAGCAGCCGGACGGACTTCAGCTCCTACGAGCAGTACTTC
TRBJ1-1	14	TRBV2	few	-	CASSESSVGTEAFF	TGTGCCAGCAGTGAGAGCAGTGTGGGGACTGAAGCTTTCTTT
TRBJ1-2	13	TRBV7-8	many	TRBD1	CASSIGTGVSYTF	TGTGCCAGCAGCATTGGGACAGGGGTCAGCTACACCTTC
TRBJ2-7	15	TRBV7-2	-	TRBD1	CASSWAGGASYEQYF	TGTGCCAGCAGCTGGGCAGGGGGCGCCTCCTACGAGCAGTACTTC
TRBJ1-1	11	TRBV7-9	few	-	CASRGHLEAFF	TGTGCCAGCAGGGGACACCTTGAAGCTTTCTTT
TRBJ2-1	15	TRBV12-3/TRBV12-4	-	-	CASARRGGSYNEQFF	TGTGCCAGCGCCCGCAGAGGCGGCTCCTACAATGAGCAGTTCTTC
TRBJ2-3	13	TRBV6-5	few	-	CASSYDEKDTQYF	TGTGCCAGCAGTTACGATGAGAAGGATACGCAGTATTTT
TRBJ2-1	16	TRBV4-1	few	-	CASSQTPLLVYDEQFF	TGCGCCAGCAGCCAAACCCCATTACTAGTCTACGATGAGCAGTTCTTC
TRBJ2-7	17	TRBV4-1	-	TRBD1	CASSQDSGQGRAYEQYF	TGCGCCAGCAGCCAAGATTCGGGACAGGGGAGGGCCTACGAGCAGTACTTC
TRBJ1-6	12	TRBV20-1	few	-	CSAPISRGPLHF	TGCAGTGCTCCAATTAGCCGTGGACCCCTCCACTTT
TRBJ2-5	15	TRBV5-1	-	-	CASSPQGGNDETQYF	TGCGCCAGCAGCCCCCAAGGGGGGAATGATGAGACCCAGTACTTC
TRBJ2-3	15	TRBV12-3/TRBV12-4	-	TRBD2	CASTFSGGAGDTQYF	TGTGCCAGCACCTTTAGCGGGGGGGCTGGAGATACGCAGTATTTT
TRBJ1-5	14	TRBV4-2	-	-	CASSQGPENQPQHF	TGTGCCAGCAGCCAAGGGCCGGAGAATCAGCCCCAGCATTTT
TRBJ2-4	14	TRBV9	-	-	CASSVDGGKNIQYF	TGTGCCAGCAGCGTAGATGGCGGCAAAAACATTCAGTACTTC
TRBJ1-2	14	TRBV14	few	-	CASSREPWGYGYTF	TGTGCCAGCAGCCGGGAACCCTGGGGCTATGGCTACACCTTC
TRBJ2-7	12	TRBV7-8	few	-	CASSLDFSEQYF	TGTGCCAGCAGCTTGGACTTCTCGGAGCAGTACTTC
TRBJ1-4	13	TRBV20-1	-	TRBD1	CSANRGEDEKLFF	TGCAGTGCGAACAGGGGAGAGGATGAAAAACTGTTTTTT
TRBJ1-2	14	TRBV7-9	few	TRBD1	CASSLSQGARGYTF	TGTGCCAGCAGCTTAAGCCAGGGGGCGCGTGGCTACACCTTC
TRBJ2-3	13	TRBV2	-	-	CASRESVTDTQYF	TGTGCCAGCAGAGAGTCTGTCACAGATACGCAGTATTTT
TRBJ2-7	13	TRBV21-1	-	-	CASSYREVGEQYF	TGTGCCAGCAGCTACAGGGAAGTGGGCGAGCAGTACTTC
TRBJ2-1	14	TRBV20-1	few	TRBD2	CSAASGGAGNEQFF	TGCAGTGCCGCTAGCGGGGGGGCAGGCAATGAGCAGTTCTTC
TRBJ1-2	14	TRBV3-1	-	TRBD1	CASSQWTGESGYTF	TGTGCCAGCAGCCAATGGACAGGGGAGAGTGGCTACACCTTC